Following are 29 T cell receptor beta chains from one sample sequenced in a study of shared clonotypes between healthy human individuals (TCRdb year 2020). Libraries were prepared through the immunoSEQ multiplex PCR assay. TCRdb retrieved this table from immuneACCESS and kept in-frame rearrangements only. Not all clones are present; in checked studies, unresolved V genes account for under half, and no reason is known for the remainder. This sample holds some 470,000 clones; about three quarters were observed only once. Jointly, the top ten make up approximately 13% of the sample. Sequenced input: PBMCs. The source is a middle-aged woman in good health. Some clones in this sample may be carry-over from other donors' samples.

The chain uses TRBV10-3 and TRBJ1-2; 8 nucleotides line up with TRBD1. Germline V gene lookup returns CDR1 ENHRY and CDR2 SYGVKD. The CDR3 runs 16 residues. V shed 0 bases and J 8 bases; nucleotides not matched to a gene: 11. The CDR3 DNA reads as TGTGCCATCAGTGAGTCTGGGACAGGAACCCTATCCGGCTACACCTTC. Its protein product is CAISESGTGTLSGYTF.

A few counts support this clone. The chain couples TRBV9 to TRBJ2-2; perhaps TRBD1 as D (5 bases). The CDR3 extends over 14 amino acids. Germline V gives CDR1 SGDLS, CDR2 YYNGEE. Trimming removed 0 bases at V and 5 bases at J, with 8 bases between. Here the CDR3 reads CASSVATGTGELFF. CDR3 bases: TGTGCCAGCAGCGTAGCTACAGGAACCGGGGAGCTGTTTTTT. The variable domain in full, completed from reference TRBV9 and TRBJ2-2, reads DSGVTQTPKHLITATGQRVTLRCSPRSGDLSVYWYQQSLDQGLQFLIQYYNGEERAKGNILERFSAQQFPDLHSELNLSSLELGDSALYFCASSVATGTGELFFGEGSRLTVL.

The chain couples TRBV5-5 to TRBJ2-5; D is possibly TRBD2 (6 bases). The CDR3 contains 17 residues. Germline values: CDR1 SGHKS, CDR2 YYEKEE (reference sequence). V dropped 2 bases and J dropped 5 bases, with 22 bases sitting between them. The DNA for the CDR3 is TGTGCCAGCAGCTTATCTCATGGAGGGAGAGGTCTCGAGACCCAGTACTTC. This gives the protein CASSLSHGGRGLETQYF.

V and J are TRBV7-3 and TRBJ1-5; tentative D call: TRBD1 (6 bases). This CDR3 has 15 residues. Per germline, CDR1 SGHTA and CDR2 FQGTGA. V gave up 5 bases and J gave up 4 bases, with 15 bases separating them. The DNA of the CDR3 is TGTGCCAGCAGCATAGGGACATCTAGGAATCAGCCCCAGCATTTT. Amino acid sequence: CASSIGTSRNQPQHF.

This chain links TRBV9 with TRBJ2-3; TRBD1 agrees at 10 bases. Germline V gene lookup returns CDR1 SGDLS and CDR2 YYNGEE. The junction had 8 bases not matched to a gene; V was cut back by 6 bases and J by 4 bases. This CDR3 has 15 residues. The CDR3 DNA reads TGTGCCAGCAACGAAAGACAGGGGGCAGCAGATACGCAGTATTTT. The encoded protein is CASNERQGAADTQYF.

This chain joins TRBV2 and TRBJ1-2; 8 bases are shared with TRBD1. In germline, CDR1 is SNHLY, CDR2 FYNNEI. This CDR3 is 14 amino acids long. Trimming removed 7 bases from V and 6 bases from J; junction bases left unmatched: 10. CDR3 amino acids: CASTLDREIHGYTF. Written as DNA, the CDR3 is TGTGCCAGCACCCTGGACAGGGAGATACATGGCTACACCTTC.

This clone has at least ten counts. The chain combines TRBV9 with TRBJ1-5; D not resolved. V lost 4 bases and J 11 bases, leaving 13 bases between the germline ends. The CDR3 runs to 12 residues. The V gene's germline CDR1 is SGDLS and CDR2 YYNGEE. The CDR3 here is CASSPPGGAQHF. In DNA, the CDR3 is TGTGCCAGCAGCCCCCCGGGTGGAGCCCAGCATTTT. Filled out from reference TRBV9 and TRBJ1-5, the complete variable domain reads DSGVTQTPKHLITATGQRVTLRCSPRSGDLSVYWYQQSLDQGLQFLIQYYNGEERAKGNILERFSAQQFPDLHSELNLSSLELGDSALYFCASSPPGGAQHFGDGTRLSIL.

The chain has TRBV29-1 and TRBJ2-5; possibly TRBD1 or TRBD2 for D (6 bases each). The CDR3 is made up of 13 amino acids. Germline V lookup: CDR1 SQVTM, CDR2 ANQGSEA. V gave up 4 bases and J gave up 2 bases, with 11 bases separating them. Here the CDR3 DNA reads TGCAGCGTTGGTATAGGGGGGCAAGAGACCCAGTACTTC. Residues: CSVGIGGQETQYF. Full variable domain (missing parts from reference TRBV29-1 and TRBJ2-5): SAVISQKPSRDICQRGTSLTIQCQVDSQVTMMFWYRQQPGQSLTLIATANQGSEATYESGFVIDKFPISRPNLTFSTLTVSNMSPEDSSIYLCSVGIGGQETQYFGPGTRLLVL.

The rearrangement uses TRBV18 and TRBJ1-3; no firm D call. The CDR3 extends over 15 amino acids. Germline V gene data show CDR1 as KGHSH and CDR2 as LQKENI. Deletions cut 9 bases from V and 0 bases from J, with 15 bases between. Here the CDR3 reads CASRDGLYSGNTIYF. The CDR3 region has the DNA TGTGCCAGTCGAGACGGACTGTACTCTGGAAACACCATATATTTT.

This rearrangement joins TRBV4-1 to TRBJ2-7; possibly TRBD1 for D (5 bases). CDR1 and CDR2 from the germline V gene are MGHRA and YSYEKL. Trimming took 6 bases from V and 2 from J, leaving 11 bases between them. The CDR3 runs to 13 residues. CDR3 sequence: CASRPTGTYEQYF. The CDR3 nucleotides read TGCGCCAGCAGACCCACAGGTACCTACGAGCAGTACTTC.

This clone appeared a single time. This chain links TRBV11-2 with TRBJ2-1; 9 bases match TRBD1. From germline, CDR1 is SGHAT and CDR2 FQNNGV. V shed 6 bases, J shed 4 bases, and the junction held 7 bases outside the gene matches. The CDR3 has 15 amino acids. CDR3 DNA sequence: TGTGCCAGCAGATTGGACAGGGGACAATACAATGAGCAGTTCTTC. It specifies CASRLDRGQYNEQFF. The full variable domain, in which reference TRBV11-2 and TRBJ2-1 provide the parts outside the CDR3, is EAGVAQSPRYKIIEKRQSVAFWCNPISGHATLYWYQQILGQGPKLLIQFQNNGVVDDSQLPKDRFSAERLKGVDSTLKIQPAKLEDSAVYLCASRLDRGQYNEQFFGPGTRLTVL.

The chain has TRBV27 and TRBJ1-1, with unresolved D. V lost 5 bases, J lost 4 bases, and 11 bases lay in between. The CDR3 is 13 amino acids. Germline loops: CDR1 MNHEY, CDR2 SMNVEV (reference sequence). Written as DNA, the CDR3 is TGTGCCAGCAGTCCCGGACGGGGCACTGAAGCTTTCTTT. Translating gives CASSPGRGTEAFF.

V is TRBV19 and J is TRBJ2-4; D is unresolved. V was clipped by 3 bases and J by 0 bases, with 3 bases between them. Germline V gene sequence: CDR1 LNHDA, CDR2 SQIVND (reference sequence). The CDR3 runs to 13 residues. CDR3 in DNA: TGTGCCAGTAGTATGGAAGCCAAAAACATTCAGTACTTC. As protein: CASSMEAKNIQYF.

V and J are TRBV14 and TRBJ2-7; D perhaps matches TRBD1 (6 bases). The CDR3 sequence is 15 residues long. V was trimmed by 3 bases and J by 6 bases, leaving 18 bases between them. The germline V gene has CDR1 SGHDN and CDR2 FVKESK. The CDR3 is CASSHPNRDEGEQYF. CDR3 coding DNA: TGTGCCAGCAGCCACCCGAACAGGGACGAGGGCGAGCAGTACTTC.

The V call is TRBV10-3, the J call TRBJ2-3; D is unclear. V lost 11 bases to trimming and J lost 2 bases, with 14 bases between them. CDR1 and CDR2 from the germline V gene are ENHRY and SYGVKD. CDR3 length: 13 amino acids. Here the CDR3 reads CAATHLHTDTQYF. The CDR3 DNA sequence: TGTGCCGCCACCCATCTGCACACAGATACGCAGTATTTT.

CDR3 amino acids: CSVESWDNQETQYF. The DNA for the CDR3 is TGCAGCGTTGAATCGTGGGACAACCAAGAGACCCAGTACTTC. The chain recombines TRBV29-1 with TRBJ2-5; TRBD1 might be the D (6 bases). The CDR3 has 14 amino acids. V was cut by 2 bases and J by 0 bases, with 10 bases left in between. Germline V gene data show CDR1 as SQVTM and CDR2 as ANQGSEA.

This rearrangement joins TRBV7-2 to TRBJ2-5; 10 bases fit TRBD1. This CDR3 spans 15 amino acids. CDR1 and CDR2 (germline): SGHTA, FQGNSA. V lost 5 bases and J lost 6; bases outside the gene matches: 9. The CDR3 here is CASSVTGGGGQTQYF. The CDR3 nucleotides read TGTGCCAGCAGCGTGACAGGGGGCGGAGGGCAGACCCAGTACTTC. The complete variable domain, with remaining parts taken from reference TRBV7-2 and TRBJ2-5, reads GAGVSQSPSNKVTEKGKDVELRCDPISGHTALYWYRQSLGQGLEFLIYFQGNSAPDKSGLPSDRFSAERTGGSVSTLTIQRTQQEDSAVYLCASSVTGGGGQTQYFGPGTRLLVL.

The rearrangement joins TRBV4-2 to TRBJ1-2, with 8 positions matching TRBD1. This CDR3 spans 15 amino acids. Germline V gene lookup returns CDR1 LGHNA and CDR2 YNFKEQ. With V trimmed by 4 bases and J by 4 bases, 8 bases remained unmatched. CDR3 in amino acids: CASSPQTGASYGYTF. The CDR3 nucleotides read TGTGCCAGCAGCCCCCAGACAGGGGCTAGCTATGGCTACACCTTC.

This chain links TRBV10-3 with TRBJ1-1; the D gene is possibly TRBD1 (6 bases). The V end lost 3 bases, the J end lost 8 bases, and 10 bases lay between the germline ends. From germline, CDR1 is ENHRY and CDR2 SYGVKD. The CDR3 is 12 amino acids. CDR3 in amino acids: CAISEPDREAFF. Written as DNA, the CDR3 is TGTGCCATCAGTGAACCCGACAGGGAAGCTTTCTTT.

The CDR3 DNA reads as TGTGCCAGCAGCTTGTCGGCCAGGGGAGGTGATCAGCCCCAGCATTTT. Translated, it gives CASSLSARGGDQPQHF. The chain employs TRBV5-6 and TRBJ1-5; weak D call: TRBD1 (6 bases). The CDR3 is 16 residues long. The ends were cut back, 1 base at V and 5 bases at J, with 16 bases in the middle. The germline CDR1 and CDR2 sequences are SGHDT and YYEEEE.

V and J are TRBV2 and TRBJ2-7; D may be TRBD1 (5 bases). From germline, CDR1 is SNHLY and CDR2 FYNNEI. The CDR3 is made up of 13 amino acids. Between the trimmed V and J ends, which lost 3 bases and 3 bases, there was a span of 9 bases. DNA for the CDR3: TGTGCCAGCAGTGAGGGGCCTAACTACGAGCAGTACTTC. It specifies CASSEGPNYEQYF.

With regard to this clone: A far larger clone is one base from this, pointing to a likely read error. The chain employs TRBV29-1 and TRBJ1-1; D possibly corresponds to TRBD1 (5 bases). Trimming removed 6 bases at V and 3 bases at J, with 17 bases between. This CDR3 spans 14 amino acids. The germline gives CDR1 SQVTM, CDR2 ANQGSEA. The CDR3 is CSVLGWGLDTEAFF. Written as DNA, the CDR3 is TGCAGCGTCCTCGGGTGGGGGTTGGACACTGAAGCTTTCTTT.

The chain carries TRBV7-9 and TRBJ2-7; D might be TRBD1 (5 bases). CDR3 length: 13 residues. V was shortened by 5 bases and J by 7 bases, with 15 bases between the two germline ends. Germline loops: CDR1 SEHNR, CDR2 FQNEAQ (reference sequence). The CDR3: CASSRTSPGEQYF. CDR3 in DNA: TGTGCCAGCAGCCGGACATCCCCTGGGGAGCAGTACTTC.

The J gene is TRBJ2-5, the V gene TRBV25-1; D is unresolved. Near its end, the DNA agrees better with TRBJ2-7, so the J call may be wrong. Germline V gives CDR1 MGHDK, CDR2 SYGVNS. The CDR3 is made up of 13 amino acids. This chain's CDR3 is CASSLGLQNEQYF. The CDR3, as DNA: TGTGCCAGCAGTCTAGGGTTACAGAACGAGCAGTACTTC.

There are a few counts of this clone. This rearrangement joins TRBV7-9 to TRBJ1-2; tentative D call: TRBD1 (5 bases). CDR1 is SEHNR and CDR2 is FQNEAQ in the germline V gene (reference sequence). The CDR3 is made up of 14 amino acids. The V and J ends lost 5 bases and 8 bases respectively, with 18 bases between them. CDR3 DNA sequence: TGTGCCAGCAGCCCCCCGGGGTTCGGGGACGGCTACACCTTC. Translated, it gives CASSPPGFGDGYTF.

The J gene is TRBJ2-1, the V gene TRBV7-6; possible D gene TRBD1, 5 bases. CDR3 length: 14 residues. Deletions cut 2 bases from V and 1 base from J, with 6 bases between. Germline CDR1 SGHVS, CDR2 FNYEAQ. CDR3 protein: CASSLQGSYNEQFF. The CDR3, as DNA: TGTGCCAGCAGCTTACAGGGTTCCTACAATGAGCAGTTCTTC.

The chain carries TRBV7-9 and TRBJ1-1; D not resolved. The CDR3 totals 14 residues. CDR1 and CDR2 (germline): SEHNR, FQNEAQ (reference sequence). The V end lost 1 base, the J end lost 1 base, and 7 bases lay between the germline ends. The CDR3 reads CASSLVPQNTEAFF. CDR3 sequence (DNA): TGTGCCAGCAGCTTAGTGCCACAGAACACTGAAGCTTTCTTT.

As to this clone: The identical CDR3 is also encoded by other nucleotide sequences in the sample. V and J are TRBV30 and TRBJ1-1; D gene uncertain. This CDR3 contains 13 residues. Germline V CDR1 and CDR2: GTSNPN, SVGIG (reference sequence). The V and J ends lost 0 bases and 1 base respectively, with 6 bases between them. The CDR3 DNA follows: TGTGCCTGGAGTGTACAAGAGAACACTGAAGCTTTCTTT. Translation: CAWSVQENTEAFF.

The chain carries TRBV28 and TRBJ1-2; TRBD1 agrees at 7 bases. J lost 3 bases, V lost 5 bases, and 0 bases had no gene match. From germline, CDR1 is MDHEN and CDR2 SYDVKM. The CDR3 sequence is 12 residues long. The DNA for the CDR3 is TGTGCCAGCAGTACAGGGGACTATGGCTACACCTTC. It is translated as CASSTGDYGYTF.